One and the same sample provided the 11 T cell receptor beta chains below, sequenced in a study of T-cell reconstitution after alpha-beta-depleted transplantation in children. During its preparation, the TCRbeta library received unique molecular identifiers. Via MiXCR, TCRdb re-called the PCR reads, giving one row per CDR3 protein. This sample has 700,000 to 850,000 distinct CDR3 sequences, with about 15% found just once. Sequencing was performed on PBMCs, mostly from graft donor cells, taken 360 days after TCRalphabeta/CD19-depleted stem cell transplant. These receptors were obtained from a male patient aged 10 to 17 who had a stem cell transplant for acute lymphoblastic leukemia, so the T cells may come from the graft donor.

This clonotype was recorded many times. This chain connects TRBV20-1 to TRBJ2-7; possible D gene TRBD2, 6 bases. The germline V gene encodes CDR1 DFQATT and CDR2 SNEGSKA (reference sequence). V dropped 3 bases and J dropped 7 bases, with 28 bases sitting between them. The CDR3 sequence is 17 residues long. CDR3 coding DNA: TGCAGTGCTAGCTCCTTATCCCGGGGGAAAGGCTTATGGGAGCAGTACTTC. Translation: CSASSLSRGKGLWEQYF.

There are a few counts of this clonotype. The chain employs TRBV7-3 and TRBJ1-3; D not resolved. Germline CDR1 is SGHTA and CDR2 is FQGTGA. This CDR3 has 11 residues. Trimming pared 1 base from V and 5 bases from J, leaving 0 bases between. CDR3: CASSLRNTIYF. In DNA, the CDR3 is TGTGCCAGCAGCTTAAGAAACACCATATATTTT.

V usage is TRBV29-1 and J usage is TRBJ2-7; D ambiguous. Looked up from germline, CDR1 is SQVTM and CDR2 is ANQGSEA. V dropped 0 bases and J dropped 6 bases, with 6 bases sitting between them. This CDR3 region has 11 residues. CDR3: CSVEDRVEQYF. The CDR3 bases are TGCAGCGTTGAAGATAGGGTCGAGCAGTACTTC.

The chain is built from TRBV5-1 and TRBJ2-1; no firm D call. This CDR3 contains 15 residues. Germline CDR1 SGHRS, CDR2 YFSETQ. V was cut by 0 bases and J by 7 bases, with 14 bases left in between. This CDR3 is CASSLAGVRSNEQFF. CDR3 in DNA: TGCGCCAGCAGCTTGGCAGGAGTACGCAGTAATGAGCAGTTCTTC. The variable domain in full, with the rest retrieved from reference TRBV5-1 and TRBJ2-1, is KAGVTQTPRYLIKTRGQQVTLSCSPISGHRSVSWYQQTPGQGLQFLFEYFSETQRNKGNFPGRFSGRQFSNSRSEMNVSTLELGDSALYLCASSLAGVRSNEQFFGPGTRLTVL.

This clonotype was recorded many times. This chain connects TRBV12-3 or TRBV12-4 to TRBJ1-2, with D tentatively TRBD1 (6 bases). CDR3 length: 16 amino acids. Trimming cost V 2 bases and J 6 bases, with 19 bases left between them. The chain's CDR3 is CASSLPPGGRENGYTF. CDR3 bases: TGTGCCAGCAGTTTACCGCCGGGGGGCAGGGAAAATGGCTACACCTTC.

This clonotype was seen a handful of times. The J gene is TRBJ2-3, the V gene TRBV5-1; D is perhaps TRBD1 (6 bases). The germline gives CDR1 SGHRS, CDR2 YFSETQ. The CDR3 totals 15 residues. The germline V and J ends were trimmed by 0 bases and 4 bases, with 12 bases remaining between them. The CDR3 reads CASSLADRSPDTQYF. The CDR3 DNA reads as TGCGCCAGCAGCTTGGCCGACAGGTCCCCAGATACGCAGTATTTT.

This clonotype has a handful of counts. The J gene is TRBJ2-2, the V gene TRBV24-1; no firm D call. V was pared by 9 bases and J by 0 bases, with 16 bases between. The CDR3 spans 16 residues. Per germline, CDR1 KGHDR and CDR2 SFDVKD. The CDR3 here is CATGTAEFANTGELFF. Here the CDR3 DNA reads TGTGCCACCGGAACTGCCGAGTTCGCGAACACCGGGGAGCTGTTTTTT.

This chain uses TRBV20-1 with TRBJ1-2; TRBD1 aligns across 7 bases. Losses at the gene ends were 8 bases for V and 2 bases for J; bases not matched to a gene: 11. This CDR3 is built from 14 residues. Germline assignment: CDR1 DFQATT and CDR2 SNEGSKA (reference sequence). As DNA, the CDR3 is TGCAGTCCCCGAGGCCCAGGGGGGAACTATGGCTACACCTTC. It encodes CSPRGPGGNYGYTF.

In its sample, this clonotype was seen a few times. The V and J genes are TRBV7-4 and TRBJ2-3; TRBD2 is a possible D gene (6 bases). Germline CDR1 and CDR2: SGHVT and SQSDAQ. The germline V and J ends were trimmed by 3 bases and 1 base, with 14 bases remaining between them. The length of the CDR3 is 16 residues. The CDR3 sequence: CASSLRPSAGTDTQYF. DNA for the CDR3: TGTGCCAGCAGCTTGAGGCCTAGCGCCGGCACAGATACGCAGTATTTT.

The genes are TRBV4-2 and TRBJ2-4; no clear D gene. Germline CDR1 and CDR2: LGHNA and YNFKEQ. Trimming removed 0 bases at V and 0 bases at J, with 18 bases between. The CDR3 runs to 19 residues. The CDR3 DNA follows: TGTGCCAGCAGCCAAGATCGCTTTCGGCAGCCGCTAGCCAAAAACATTCAGTACTTC. It is translated as CASSQDRFRQPLAKNIQYF.

The chain employs TRBV9 and TRBJ2-1, with D possibly being TRBD2 (5 bases). The CDR3 has 14 amino acids. From germline, CDR1 is SGDLS and CDR2 YYNGEE. Trimming pared 0 bases from V and 6 bases from J, leaving 10 bases between. The CDR3 loop is CASSVDLAGNEQFF. The CDR3 DNA sequence: TGTGCCAGCAGCGTAGACCTCGCGGGCAATGAGCAGTTCTTC.